A selection of T cell receptor beta chains follows, all from one sample in a study of cytomegalovirus exposure and HLA in healthy donors. Libraries were prepared by immunoSEQ multiplex PCR; TCRdb keeps only in-frame clonotypes and omits some of them. This sample has some 110,000 clones, with about 87% found just once. The sequenced material came from PBMCs. The receptors originated from a woman aged 18-29 years in good health and CMV-seropositive. The CDR3 runs from the conserved cysteine through the conserved F or W. A D gene is named only where the DNA matches it firmly. Not all rows give a size; the values are once, few, many and, for expanded clones, a class.

J: TRBJ2-2
V: TRBV9
size: .
D: .
CDR3: CASSSSQGSGAGELFF
DNA: TGTGCCAGCAGCTCCTCACAGGGTAGTGGGGCCGGGGAGCTGTTTTTT

J: TRBJ2-5
V: TRBV5-6
size: .
D: .
CDR3: CASSLAGQGETQYF
DNA: TGTGCCAGCAGCTTGGCGGGACAAGGGGAGACCCAGTACTTC

J: TRBJ1-1
V: TRBV4-1
size: .
D: TRBD1
CDR3: CASSHDAQGLNTEAFF
DNA: TGCGCCAGCAGCCACGACGCACAGGGGCTGAACACTGAAGCTTTCTTT

J: TRBJ2-2
V: TRBV9
size: .
D: .
CDR3: CASSAMTEAGELFF
DNA: TGTGCCAGCAGCGCAATGACAGAAGCCGGGGAGCTGTTTTTT

J: TRBJ2-3
V: TRBV6-6
size: .
D: TRBD1
CDR3: CASIRTGATDTQYF
DNA: TGTGCCAGCATCCGGACAGGGGCCACAGATACGCAGTATTTT

J: TRBJ1-6
V: TRBV7-8
size: .
D: TRBD1
CDR3: CASSLRDRENSPLHF
DNA: TGTGCCAGCAGCTTAAGGGACAGAGAGAATTCACCCCTCCACTTT

J: TRBJ1-6
V: TRBV4-1
size: .
D: .
CDR3: CASSQDVRGDSPLHF
DNA: TGCGCCAGCAGCCAAGATGTCCGGGGGGATTCACCCCTCCACTTT

J: TRBJ2-3
V: TRBV2
size: .
D: .
CDR3: CASSEGKAALVTQYF
DNA: TGTGCCAGCAGTGAGGGCAAAGCGGCCCTTGTTACGCAGTATTTT

J: TRBJ2-6
V: TRBV5-4
size: .
D: TRBD1
CDR3: CASSTDGSVRGQTGANVLTF
DNA: TGTGCCAGCAGTACCGATGGATCGGTTAGGGGGCAGACTGGGGCCAACGTCCTGACTTTC

J: TRBJ1-6
V: TRBV6-1
size: .
D: .
CDR3: CASSGTGSSYNSPLHF
DNA: TGTGCCAGCAGTGGAACAGGGAGCTCCTATAATTCACCCCTCCACTTT

J: TRBJ2-7
V: TRBV28
size: .
D: .
CDR3: CASSLFRGLEVYEQYF
DNA: TGTGCCAGCAGTTTATTCAGAGGCCTTGAAGTCTACGAGCAGTACTTC

J: TRBJ2-6
V: TRBV4-3
size: .
D: .
CDR3: CASSQEPTNSGANVLTF
DNA: TGCGCCAGCAGCCAAGAACCGACTAACTCTGGGGCCAACGTCCTGACTTTC

J: TRBJ1-2
V: TRBV12-5
size: once
D: .
CDR3: CASGLWSHGKNDGYTF
DNA: TGTGCTAGTGGTTTGTGGTCACACGGGAAGAACGATGGCTACACCTTC

J: TRBJ1-4
V: TRBV11-2
size: .
D: .
CDR3: CASSLGLGAWGTTNEKLFF
DNA: TGTGCCAGCAGCTTAGGTCTGGGGGCTTGGGGAACTACTAATGAAAAACTGTTTTTT

J: TRBJ1-1
V: TRBV6-6
size: .
D: TRBD1
CDR3: CASTPTGANTEAFF
DNA: TGTGCCAGCACTCCTACAGGGGCGAACACTGAAGCTTTCTTT

J: TRBJ2-3
V: TRBV7-8
size: once
D: TRBD1
CDR3: CASSLLWDRGNTSTDTQYF
DNA: TGTGCCAGCAGCTTACTTTGGGACAGGGGGAACACTAGCACAGATACGCAGTATTTT

J: TRBJ2-1
V: TRBV28
size: .
D: TRBD2
CDR3: CASSLGTSVYNEQFF
DNA: TGTGCCAGCAGTTTGGGGACTAGCGTCTACAATGAGCAGTTCTTC

J: TRBJ1-2
V: TRBV6-1
size: .
D: .
CDR3: CASRERGTGTGYTF
DNA: TGTGCCAGTAGGGAAAGGGGAACAGGGACTGGCTACACCTTC

J: TRBJ1-6
V: TRBV5-4
size: .
D: .
CDR3: CASSLGGLWSPLHF
DNA: TGTGCCAGCAGCTTGGGGGGGCTCTGGTCACCCCTCCACTTT

J: TRBJ2-2
V: TRBV28
size: few
D: .
CDR3: CASRLHHRPGELFF
DNA: TGTGCCAGCAGACTTCACCACAGGCCCGGGGAGCTGTTTTTT

J: TRBJ2-7
V: TRBV4-1
size: .
D: TRBD1
CDR3: CASSQATGGGYEQYF
DNA: TGCGCCAGCAGCCAGGCGACAGGGGGCGGGTACGAGCAGTACTTC

J: TRBJ1-1
V: TRBV30
size: .
D: .
CDR3: CAFIRQCEAFF
DNA: TGTGCCTTTATAAGACAGTGTGAAGCTTTCTTT

J: TRBJ1-4
V: TRBV5-4
size: .
D: TRBD1
CDR3: CASSKGQGGNEKLFF
DNA: TGTGCCAGCAGCAAGGGACAGGGCGGTAATGAAAAACTGTTTTTT

J: TRBJ2-1
V: TRBV5-4
size: .
D: TRBD1
CDR3: CASSPGQGNNEQFF
DNA: TGTGCCAGCAGCCCGGGACAGGGAAACAATGAGCAGTTCTTC

J: TRBJ1-1
V: TRBV5-6
size: .
D: .
CDR3: CASHLRGAGNTEAFF
DNA: TGTGCCAGCCACCTCCGGGGGGCGGGAAACACTGAAGCTTTCTTT

J: TRBJ2-1
V: TRBV4-2
size: .
D: TRBD2
CDR3: CASSHLSGGAYEQFF
DNA: TGTGCCAGCAGCCACCTTAGCGGGGGGGCCTATGAGCAGTTCTTC

J: TRBJ2-5
V: TRBV28
size: .
D: .
CDR3: CASSLSRETQYF
DNA: TGTGCCAGCAGTTTGTCCCGGGAGACCCAGTACTTC

J: TRBJ1-1
V: TRBV6-5
size: .
D: .
CDR3: CASRVQSEAFF
DNA: TGTGCCAGCAGAGTACAGAGTGAAGCTTTCTTT